This entry describes one T cell receptor beta chain. The CDR3 spans 15 residues. Per germline, CDR1 SGHRS and CDR2 YFSETQ. V shed 2 bases and J shed 3 bases, with 15 bases lying between them. This record comes from a study of OX40 agonist ivuxolimab in advanced cancers. Using immunoSEQ multiplex PCR, the repertoire was profiled, and TCRdb retains in-frame clones only, with some absent. This sample has 35,000 to 50,000 clones, with around nine tenths found just once. The J gene is TRBJ2-7, the V gene TRBV5-1; TRBD1 or TRBD2 may be the D gene (6 bases each). The receptor comes from an adult with an advanced solid tumor such as melanoma, head and neck, liver or kidney cancer. The material sequenced was CD4+ or CD8+ T cells sorted from blood, taken in a trial of the OX40 agonist ivuxolimab. CDR3 sequence (DNA): TGCGCCAGCAGCTTAAGAAGGGGGGCCAACTACGAGCAGTACTTC. Its protein product is CASSLRRGANYEQYF.